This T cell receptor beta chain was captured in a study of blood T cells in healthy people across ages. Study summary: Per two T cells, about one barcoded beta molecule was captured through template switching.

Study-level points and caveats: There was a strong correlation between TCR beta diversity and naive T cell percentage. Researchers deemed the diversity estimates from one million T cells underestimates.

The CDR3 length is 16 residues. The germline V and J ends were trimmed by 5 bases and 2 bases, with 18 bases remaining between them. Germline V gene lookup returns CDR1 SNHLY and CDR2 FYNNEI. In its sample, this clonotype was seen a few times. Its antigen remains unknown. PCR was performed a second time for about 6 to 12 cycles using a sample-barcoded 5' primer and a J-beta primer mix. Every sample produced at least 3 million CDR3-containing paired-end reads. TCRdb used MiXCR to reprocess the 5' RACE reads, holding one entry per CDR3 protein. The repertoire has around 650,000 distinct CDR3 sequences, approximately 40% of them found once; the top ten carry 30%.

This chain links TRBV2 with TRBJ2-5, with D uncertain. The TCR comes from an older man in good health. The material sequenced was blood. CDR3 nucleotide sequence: TGTGCCAGCAGTAAATCAATCGCGGAGCCACAAGAGACCCAGTACTTC. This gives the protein CASSKSIAEPQETQYF.